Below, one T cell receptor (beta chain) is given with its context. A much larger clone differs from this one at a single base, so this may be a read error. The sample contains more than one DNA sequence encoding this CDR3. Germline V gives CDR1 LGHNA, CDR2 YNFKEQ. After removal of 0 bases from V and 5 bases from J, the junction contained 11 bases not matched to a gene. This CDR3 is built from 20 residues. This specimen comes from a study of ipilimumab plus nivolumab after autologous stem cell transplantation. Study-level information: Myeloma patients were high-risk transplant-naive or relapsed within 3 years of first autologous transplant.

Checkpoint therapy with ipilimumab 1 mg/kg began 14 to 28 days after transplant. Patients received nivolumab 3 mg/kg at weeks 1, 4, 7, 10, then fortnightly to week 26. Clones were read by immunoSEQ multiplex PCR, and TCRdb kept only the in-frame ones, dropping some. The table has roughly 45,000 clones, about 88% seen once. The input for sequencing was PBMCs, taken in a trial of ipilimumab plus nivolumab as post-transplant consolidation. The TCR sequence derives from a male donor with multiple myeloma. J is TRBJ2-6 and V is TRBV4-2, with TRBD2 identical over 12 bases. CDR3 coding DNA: TGTGCCAGCAGCCAAGATTGGGCTAGCGGGAGGGCGAACTGGGCCAACGTCCTGACTTTC. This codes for CASSQDWASGRANWANVLTF.